This TCR beta chain came from a study of blood T cell repertoires in COVID-19 (TCRdb year 2020). The study in broad terms: Samples from collaborators originated in the United States, Italy and Spain and spanned both the acute and convalescent phases of COVID-19. The prospective study material was composed of cDNA or gDNA derived from T cells, B-cell-depleted T cells, or PBMCs. Deeply sampled blood TCRbeta repertoires from subjects exposed to, actively infected with, or recovered from COVID-19 were included in the dataset. The repertoires were released in a freely available public database intended as a resource for research on the immune response to SARS-CoV-2. The samples were drawn from two sources: the first 160 participants of the ongoing ImmuneRACE study, and fewer than 1,500 subjects contributed by 6 global collaborators. The sample metadata nearly always contained a de-identified subject ID, COVID-19 status, age in years and sex. HLA class I and class II types, where available, came from metadata supplied by the sample provider rather than from assay-based typing. Study-wide findings and limitations: Clinical and demographic metadata were provided uncurated, with the amount varying by source and participant.

Each collaborating institution followed its own protocols to collect whole blood in K2EDTA tubes. For TCRbeta analysis, collaborator samples were shipped as frozen whole blood, as isolated PBMCs, or as DNA extracted from either sample type. About this clone: Its antigen specificity is not known. Base qualities are not provided; no much larger clone lies one nucleotide away.

TCRbeta CDR3 regions were amplified from genomic DNA by means of the immunoSEQ Assay, a bias-controlled multiplex PCR. The paper's processing steps were these. Nucleated cell counts per sample were estimated from amplification of reference gene primers within the assay. To quantify the absolute abundance of each unique TCRbeta CDR3 rearrangement, sequence reads were collapsed and filtered. Productive Simpson clonality was computed per sample as the square root of Simpson's diversity index over productive rearrangements. TCRdb re-hosts the immuneACCESS table, in-frame sequences only. Its copies lack some clones; in the studies checked, an unresolved V gene accounts for under half of them, and the cause for the rest is not known. For V, J and clone size, that table is used; D and trimming come from the DNA. Within this sample are some 150,000 clones, with roughly four fifths of them counted one time only. Of the sample, 4% falls within the top ten clones.

The receptor's source is a woman aged 55-70 years with acute or convalescent COVID-19. Sequencing was done on a sample of peripheral blood.

The CDR3 is CASSHRDRGPDTQYF. The nucleotide sequence reads TGTGCCAGTAGCCACCGGGACAGGGGTCCAGATACGCAGTATTTT. Recombination connected TRBV19 to TRBJ2-3; 10 bases in the middle match TRBD1. At the junction V is shortened by 6 bases and J by 4 bases; bases outside the gene matches: 7. CDR3 length: 15 amino acids, cysteine to phenylalanine. Only the CDR3 region is kept as DNA, spanning 45 bases read in frame from base 1. Via the germline V gene (reference sequence), CDR1 is LNHDA and CDR2 SQIVND.